The 9 T cell receptor beta chains below were found in one sample sequenced in a study of CD8 T cells in Susac syndrome (dated by TCRdb to about 2019). The library was built by means of the immunoSEQ multiplex PCR assay. RNA was extracted with the RNeasy kit and roughly 0.45 to 1 ug was reverse transcribed using random hexamers. Through fastp at Q25 and MiXCR, TCRdb rebuilt clones from the public reads, retaining in-frame beta chains. Rows merge per CDR3 protein into single entries with the most common DNA and genes. The sample records 90,000 or so distinct CDR3 sequences, about 93% of which are singletons. Roughly 0.3% of the sample comes from the top ten. The specimen sequenced was CD8+ T cells from PBMCs. Receptor source: a human donor in good health.

The chain recombines TRBV9 with TRBJ2-2; TRBD2 might be the D (5 bases). The germline CDR1 and CDR2 sequences are SGDLS and YYNGEE. This CDR3 region has 17 residues. Trimming took off 3 bases at V and 0 bases at J, with 15 bases between the two ends. In DNA, the CDR3 is TGTGCCAGCAGCGCATCCCTTTGGGGAGCGAACACCGGGGAGCTGTTTTTT. This sequence encodes CASSASLWGANTGELFF.

This clonotype was detected only once. This chain links TRBV29-1 with TRBJ1-2; 7 bases fit TRBD1. V shed 0 bases, J shed 4 bases, and the junction held 2 bases outside the gene matches. The CDR3 consists of 13 residues. CDR1 SQVTM and CDR2 ANQGSEA come from the germline V gene. The CDR3 bases are TGCAGCGTTGAAGAACAGGGGATCTATGGCTACACCTTC. Encoded protein: CSVEEQGIYGYTF.

The rearrangement joins TRBV4-1 to TRBJ2-3; 11 bases align to TRBD2. Germline V lookup: CDR1 MGHRA, CDR2 YSYEKL. The CDR3 is 17 amino acids. The trim removed 2 bases at V and 0 bases at J, leaving 4 bases unmatched. CDR3 amino acids: CASSQYLAGGSTDTQYF. As DNA, the CDR3 is TGCGCCAGCAGCCAATACCTAGCGGGGGGTAGCACAGATACGCAGTATTTT.

V usage is TRBV10-3 and J usage is TRBJ2-7; D is perhaps TRBD1 or TRBD2 (7 bases each). The germline V gene encodes CDR1 ENHRY and CDR2 SYGVKD. The CDR3 covers 13 residues. The ends were cut back, 6 bases at V and 3 bases at J, with 12 bases in the middle. CDR3 coding DNA: TGTGCCATCAGGGCAGGGGGGGACTACGAGCAGTACTTC. Protein product: CAIRAGGDYEQYF.

The chain has TRBV7-2 and TRBJ2-5, with unresolved D. CDR3 size: 12 residues. V was clipped by 0 bases and J by 2 bases, with 1 base between them. Germline V lookup: CDR1 SGHTA, CDR2 FQGNSA. The CDR3 coding sequence is TGTGCCAGCAGCTTAGCGCAAGAGACCCAGTACTTC. Protein sequence: CASSLAQETQYF.

This sequence joins TRBV4-1 and TRBJ1-2; D not certain. Trimming took 0 bases from V and 2 from J, leaving 10 bases between them. This CDR3 is 15 amino acids long. Germline V CDR1 and CDR2: MGHRA, YSYEKL. The CDR3, as DNA: TGCGCCAGCAGCCAAGATTGGAGGGTAAACTATGGCTACACCTTC. It encodes CASSQDWRVNYGYTF.

This sequence joins TRBV3-1 and TRBJ1-1; D ambiguous. The CDR3 spans 11 residues. CDR1 and CDR2 (germline): LGHDT, YNNKEL (reference sequence). V lost 4 bases to trimming and J lost 4 bases, with 4 bases between them. The CDR3 sequence: CASSRGTEAFF. The CDR3 DNA reads TGTGCCAGCAGCCGTGGCACTGAAGCTTTCTTT.

This rearrangement joins TRBV19 to TRBJ2-1, with a weak D call TRBD2 (7 bases). V lost 5 bases to trimming and J lost 4 bases, with 18 bases between them. The CDR3 length is 16 residues. Germline V gene data show CDR1 as LNHDA and CDR2 as SQIVND (reference sequence). The CDR3 region has the DNA TGTGCCAGTAGTCCCGGGGGCGGGGGCCGGTACAATGAGCAGTTCTTC. Translation gives CASSPGGGGRYNEQFF.

The rearrangement links TRBV13 to TRBJ2-3; TRBD2 matches 8 bases. J gave up 5 bases and V 8 bases, and 6 bases lay outside the gene matches. Looked up from germline, CDR1 is PRHDT and CDR2 is FYEKMQ (reference sequence). This CDR3 contains 13 residues. As DNA, the CDR3 is TGTGCCAGCGGGACGGGGGGGCAAGATACGCAGTATTTT. Protein product: CASGTGGQDTQYF.